This section outlines one TCR beta chain sequence together with its context. This CDR3 is 16 amino acids long. Looked up from germline, CDR1 is SGDLS and CDR2 is YYNGEE. J gave up 1 base and V 0 bases, and 1 base lay outside the gene matches. Original methodology: Researchers report that nucleated cell counts were estimated from reference gene primer amplification. Method: immunoSEQ multiplex PCR; TCRdb's copy keeps in-frame clones and lacks some. D and trimming come from the DNA, and the V and J calls and clone size come from that table. This sample yields 140,000 to 150,000 clones, of which about 82% are seen a single time; 6.2% belongs to the top ten. The sample belongs to a study of blood T cell repertoires in COVID-19.

The sequenced sample consisted of PBMCs or T cells enriched from blood (not recorded which). This clonotype originated in a woman aged 40 to 49 who had recovered from COVID-19. The chain combines TRBV9 with TRBJ2-2; 9 bases fit TRBD2. CDR3 sequence reads: CASSVETSGNTGELFF. In DNA, the CDR3 is TGTGCCAGCAGCGTAGAGACTAGCGGGAACACCGGGGAGCTGTTTTTT.